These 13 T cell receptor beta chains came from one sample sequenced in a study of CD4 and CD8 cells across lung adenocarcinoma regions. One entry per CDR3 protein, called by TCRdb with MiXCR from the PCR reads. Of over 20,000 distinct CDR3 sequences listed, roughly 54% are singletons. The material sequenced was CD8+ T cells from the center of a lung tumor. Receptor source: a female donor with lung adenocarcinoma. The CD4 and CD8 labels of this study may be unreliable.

CDR3 amino acids: CASSSSLDYGYTF. The CDR3 bases are TGTGCCAGCAGTTCATCTTTGGACTATGGCTACACCTTC. The chain carries TRBV6-5 and TRBJ1-2, with D unresolved. The ends were cut back, 4 bases at V and 3 bases at J, with 9 bases in the middle. The germline V gene has CDR1 MNHEY and CDR2 SVGAGI. The CDR3 covers 13 residues.

CDR3 residues: CASSETGLATTAQYF. In nucleotides, the CDR3 is TGCGCCAGCAGTGAAACGGGACTAGCGACAACCGCGCAGTATTTT. The chain recombines TRBV10-1 with TRBJ2-3; 10 bases map to TRBD2. The CDR3 extends over 15 amino acids. V gave up 3 bases and J gave up 10 bases; unmatched junction bases: 10. CDR1 is WNHNN, CDR2 SYGVQD, per germline (reference sequence).

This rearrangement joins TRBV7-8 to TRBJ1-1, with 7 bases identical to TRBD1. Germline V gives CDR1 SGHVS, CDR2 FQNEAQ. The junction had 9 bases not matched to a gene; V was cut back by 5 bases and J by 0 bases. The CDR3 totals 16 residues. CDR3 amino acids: CASSPNDRVLNTEAFF. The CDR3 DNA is TGTGCCAGCAGCCCGAATGACAGGGTACTGAACACTGAAGCTTTCTTT.

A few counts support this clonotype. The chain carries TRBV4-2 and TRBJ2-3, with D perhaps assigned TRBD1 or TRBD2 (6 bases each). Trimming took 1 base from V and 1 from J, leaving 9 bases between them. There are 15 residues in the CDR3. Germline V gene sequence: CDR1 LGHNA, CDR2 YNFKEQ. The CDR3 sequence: CASSQAGGRTDTQYF. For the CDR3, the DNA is TGTGCCAGCAGCCAAGCCGGGGGCCGCACAGATACGCAGTATTTT.

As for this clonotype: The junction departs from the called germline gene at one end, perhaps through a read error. The CDR3 loop reads CASSLVGAASGTVQGGKNIQYF. The CDR3, as DNA: TGTGCCAGCAGCTTAGTGGGTGCGGCTAGCGGGACGGTCCAGGGAGGCAAAAATATTCAGTACTTC. The chain employs TRBV7-2 and TRBJ2-4; 9 bases line up with TRBD2. This CDR3 comprises 22 residues. Per germline, CDR1 SGHTA and CDR2 FQGNSA.

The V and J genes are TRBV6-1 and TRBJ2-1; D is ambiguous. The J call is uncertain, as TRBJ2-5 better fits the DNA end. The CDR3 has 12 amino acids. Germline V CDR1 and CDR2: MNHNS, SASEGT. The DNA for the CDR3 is TGTGCCAGCAGTGATCAGCAAGAGACCCAGTACTTC. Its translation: CASSDQQETQYF.

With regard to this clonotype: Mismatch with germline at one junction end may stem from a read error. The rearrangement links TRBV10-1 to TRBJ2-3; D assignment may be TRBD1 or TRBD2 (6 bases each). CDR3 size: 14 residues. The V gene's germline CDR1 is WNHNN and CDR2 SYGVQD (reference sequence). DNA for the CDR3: TGTGCCAGCCTTGGGGGGCGTCACCAAGAGACGCAGTATTTC. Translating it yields CASLGGRHQETQYF.

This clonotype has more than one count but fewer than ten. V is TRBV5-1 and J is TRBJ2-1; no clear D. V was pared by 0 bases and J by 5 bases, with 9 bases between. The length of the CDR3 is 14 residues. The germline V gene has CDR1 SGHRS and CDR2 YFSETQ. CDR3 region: CASSLGPANNEQFF. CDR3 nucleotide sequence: TGCGCCAGCAGCTTGGGGCCAGCCAACAATGAGCAGTTCTTC.

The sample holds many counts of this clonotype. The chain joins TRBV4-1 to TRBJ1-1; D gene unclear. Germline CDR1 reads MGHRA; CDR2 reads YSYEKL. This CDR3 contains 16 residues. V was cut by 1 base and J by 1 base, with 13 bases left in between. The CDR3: CASSQAIGSGNTEAFF. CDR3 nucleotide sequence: TGCGCCAGCAGCCAAGCAATAGGGTCGGGGAACACTGAAGCTTTCTTT.

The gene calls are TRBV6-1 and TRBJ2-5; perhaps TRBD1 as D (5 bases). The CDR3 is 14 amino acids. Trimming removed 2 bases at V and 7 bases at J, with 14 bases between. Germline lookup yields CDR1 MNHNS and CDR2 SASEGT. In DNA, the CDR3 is TGTGCCAGCAGTGAAAAGTTACTACAGGCGACCCAGTACTTC. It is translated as CASSEKLLQATQYF.

Here the CDR3 reads CASRIRAATYQETQYF. The CDR3 DNA is TGTGCCAGCAGGATAAGAGCGGCCACGTACCAAGAGACCCAGTACTTC. The chain uses TRBV27 and TRBJ2-5; D might be TRBD2 (5 bases). Germline V lookup: CDR1 MNHEY, CDR2 SMNVEV (reference sequence). The CDR3 totals 16 residues. Deletions cut 6 bases from V and 0 bases from J, with 17 bases between.

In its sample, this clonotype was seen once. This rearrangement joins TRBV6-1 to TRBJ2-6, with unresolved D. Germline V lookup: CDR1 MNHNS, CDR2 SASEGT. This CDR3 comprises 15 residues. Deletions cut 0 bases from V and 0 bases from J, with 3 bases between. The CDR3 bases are TGTGCCAGCAGTGAAGCTAGCTCTGGGGCCAACGTCCTGACTTTC. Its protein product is CASSEASSGANVLTF.

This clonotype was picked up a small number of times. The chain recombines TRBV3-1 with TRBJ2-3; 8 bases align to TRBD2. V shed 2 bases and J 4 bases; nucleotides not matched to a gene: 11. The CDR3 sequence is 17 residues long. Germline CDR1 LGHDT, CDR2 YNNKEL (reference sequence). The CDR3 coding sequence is TGTGCCAGCAGCCAAACAATTAGCGGGGAGGGGGCAGATACGCAGTATTTT. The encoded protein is CASSQTISGEGADTQYF.